This T cell receptor beta chain originates from a study of response to subunit inactivated influenza vaccine. General study findings and limits: Authors suggested each seasonal flu vaccination may recruit only limited numbers of new T cells.

This clonotype has more than one count but fewer than ten. Its specificity is not known. V dropped 2 bases and J dropped 4; count of bases not matched to a gene: 7. CDR1 and CDR2 from the germline V gene are SGHRS and YFSETQ. This CDR3 spans 15 amino acids. TCRdb re-called the RT-PCR reads through MiXCR, storing one row per CDR3 protein. The table lists hundreds of thousands of distinct CDR3 sequences, approximately 12% of them singletons. The material sequenced was PBMCs from blood, taken on the day of vaccination. The source is a man in his fifties or sixties who received an inactivated influenza vaccine. The chain has TRBV5-1 and TRBJ2-7, with TRBD1 matching over 9 bases. CDR3 sequence (DNA): TGCGCCAGCAGCTTAGGGACAGGGCGAGGATACGAGCAGTACTTC. Translated, it gives CASSLGTGRGYEQYF.